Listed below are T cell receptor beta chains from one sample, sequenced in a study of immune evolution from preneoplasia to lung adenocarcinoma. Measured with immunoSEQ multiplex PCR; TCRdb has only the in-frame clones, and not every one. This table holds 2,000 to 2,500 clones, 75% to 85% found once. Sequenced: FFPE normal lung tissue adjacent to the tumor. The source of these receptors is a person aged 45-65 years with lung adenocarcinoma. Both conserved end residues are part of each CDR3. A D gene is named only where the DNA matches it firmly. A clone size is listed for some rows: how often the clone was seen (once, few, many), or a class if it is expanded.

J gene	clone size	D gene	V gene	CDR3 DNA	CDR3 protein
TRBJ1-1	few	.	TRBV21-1	TGTGCCAGCAGCCCGCAGGGTAACACTGAAGCTTTCTTT	CASSPQGNTEAFF
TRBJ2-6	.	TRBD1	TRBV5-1	TGCGCCAGCAGCATTAGACAGGGGGGGTCCGGGGCCAACGTCCTGACTTTC	CASSIRQGGSGANVLTF
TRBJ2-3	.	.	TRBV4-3	TGCGCCAGCAGCCAAGATCAGGGGACAGATACGCAGTATTTT	CASSQDQGTDTQYF
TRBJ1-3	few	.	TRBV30	TGTGCCTGGAGTTGGTGGGACACCATATATTTT	CAWSWWDTIYF
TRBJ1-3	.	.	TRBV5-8	TGTGCCAGCAGCTTGGGGGCCGGGATTGGAAACACCATATATTTT	CASSLGAGIGNTIYF
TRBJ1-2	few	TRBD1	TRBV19	TGTGCCAGTAGTATCCCCGGGACAGGACAACGACGTGGTGGCTACACCTTC	CASSIPGTGQRRGGYTF
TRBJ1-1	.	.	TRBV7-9	TGTGCCAGCAGCATAGGGAACACTGAAGCTTTCTTT	CASSIGNTEAFF
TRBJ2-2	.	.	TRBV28	TGTGCCAGCAGTTTATTCGCAATGAACACCGGGGAGCTGTTTTTT	CASSLFAMNTGELFF
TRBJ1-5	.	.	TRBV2	TGTGCCAGCAGTTACCGTAAAGGGTCCAATCAGCCCCAGCATTTT	CASSYRKGSNQPQHF
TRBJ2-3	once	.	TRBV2	TGTGCCAGCACGGGCGGCGGGCCGGGGGCGCAGTATTTT	CASTGGGPGAQYF
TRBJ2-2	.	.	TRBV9	TGTGCCAGCAGCGTAGCTTACACCGGGGAGCTGTTTTTT	CASSVAYTGELFF
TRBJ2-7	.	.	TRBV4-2	TGTGCCAGCAGCCAAGACTGGGGTATCCCCTACGAGCAGTACTTC	CASSQDWGIPYEQYF
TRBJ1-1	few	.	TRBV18	TGTGCCAGCTCACCAGGGGGAGTAACTGAAGCTTTCTTT	CASSPGGVTEAFF
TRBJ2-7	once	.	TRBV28	TGTGCCAGCAGCCCTCTGGGGGTATACGAGCAGTACTTC	CASSPLGVYEQYF
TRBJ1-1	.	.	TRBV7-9	TGTGCCAGCGGGCGGAGGACGGTGAACACTGAAGCTTTCTTT	CASGRRTVNTEAFF
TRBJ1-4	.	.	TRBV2	TGTGCCAGCAGTGACCCCGACACCGCTAATGAAAAACTGTTTTTT	CASSDPDTANEKLFF
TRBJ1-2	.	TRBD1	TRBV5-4	TGTGCCAGCAGCACGACAGGGGGGGCCTATGGCTACACCTTC	CASSTTGGAYGYTF
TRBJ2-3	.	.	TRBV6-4	TGTGCCAGCAGTGGACAGGGCACAGATACGCAGTATTTT	CASSGQGTDTQYF
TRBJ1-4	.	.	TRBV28	TGTGCCAGCAGAGGGGCGGTGGGGGAAAAACTGTTTTTT	CASRGAVGEKLFF
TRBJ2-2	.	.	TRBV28	TGTGCCAGCAGTTTGAGGATCGCCGGGGAGCTGTTTTTT	CASSLRIAGELFF
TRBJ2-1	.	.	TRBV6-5	TGTGCCAGCAGTTTGGGAAGGGGGGAGCAGTTCTTC	CASSLGRGEQFF
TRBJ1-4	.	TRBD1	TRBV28	TGTGCCAGCTCGTCCTCAGGGGGTCATGAAAAACTGTTTTTT	CASSSSGGHEKLFF
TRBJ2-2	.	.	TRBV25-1	TGTGCCAGCAGTGAATCGGCAGGGCTAAATTGGGGCCCCGGGGAGCTGTTTTTT	CASSESAGLNWGPGELFF
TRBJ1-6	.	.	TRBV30	TGTGCCTGGGGGAGGGATGAGAACTCACCCCTCCACTTT	CAWGRDENSPLHF
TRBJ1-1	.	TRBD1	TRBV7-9	TGTGCCAGCAGCTCCGGGACAGGGGTCACTGAAGCTTTCTTT	CASSSGTGVTEAFF